This T cell receptor (beta chain) was retrieved from a study of blood T cell repertoires in COVID-19. CDR3 length equals 15 residues. The V gene's germline CDR1 is GTSNPN and CDR2 SVGIG (reference sequence). V shed 4 bases and J 6 bases; nucleotides not matched to a gene: 11. Libraries were prepared by immunoSEQ multiplex PCR; TCRdb keeps only in-frame clonotypes and omits some of them. The table shows approximately 170,000 clones, with about 88% occurring only once. The sample holds one count of this clone. This sample includes further DNA sequences coding for the same CDR3. The sequence derives from a man between 45 and 60 years old who had recovered from COVID-19. Material for sequencing was peripheral blood. J is TRBJ2-7 and V is TRBV30; 11 nucleotides align to TRBD1. DNA for the CDR3: TGTGCCTGGATACCCGGGGGGACAGGGGGGGGCGAGCAGTACTTC. This encodes CAWIPGGTGGGEQYF.